This T cell receptor beta chain was sequenced in a study of cytomegalovirus exposure and HLA in healthy donors. This PCR relied on a set of 60 Vbeta primers and 13 Jbeta primers. Data came from immunoSEQ multiplex PCR; TCRdb stores just in-frame clones and leaves some out. Its clone listing holds approximately 140,000 clones. Deletions cut 2 bases from V and 6 bases from J, with 16 bases between. Germline V gene lookup returns CDR1 MNHEY and CDR2 SVGAGI. This CDR3 is built from 15 residues. Study-wide points: Later analysis suggested most CMV-associated TCR beta chains were HLA-restricted.

Details on this clone: Its matching antigen is unknown.

The clonotype was recovered from a woman aged 18-29 years in good health and CMV-seronegative. Sequenced: PBMCs. The chain couples TRBV6-5 to TRBJ1-2; D is perhaps TRBD1 (6 bases). In DNA, the CDR3 is TGTGCCAGCAGTTACCTCCCGGAAGGGGGGGATGGCTACACCTTC. Translated, it gives CASSYLPEGGDGYTF.